The rows below give T cell receptor beta chains drawn from one sample of a study of response to subunit inactivated influenza vaccine. TCRdb redid the calling of the RT-PCR reads with MiXCR, one entry per CDR3 protein. The table has some 850,000 distinct CDR3 sequences, around a sixth seen once. The sample here was PBMCs from blood, taken 4 to 6 days after vaccination. The receptors derive from a man aged 50 to 59 who received an inactivated influenza vaccine. Both conserved end residues are part of each CDR3. Fields, in order: J gene, V gene, clone size, D gene, CDR3 DNA, CDR3 protein. D genes are given only for firm matches. Size tells how often a clone was seen (once, few, many) or the class of an expanded clone, and some rows leave it out.

j_gene: TRBJ2-7; v_gene: TRBV4-3; abundance: few; d_gene: .; CDR3nt: TGCGCCAGCAGCCAAGACGTTGGCTTCTACGAGCAGTACTTC; CDR3aa: CASSQDVGFYEQYF
j_gene: TRBJ2-7; v_gene: TRBV12-3/TRBV12-4; abundance: .; d_gene: .; CDR3nt: TGTGCCAGCAGCCTCCCGCCGGGCTACGAGCAGTACTTC; CDR3aa: CASSLPPGYEQYF
j_gene: TRBJ2-1; v_gene: TRBV4-3; abundance: few; d_gene: TRBD1; CDR3nt: TGCGCCAGCAGCCAAGTGTGGCAGGGGGCTATGTCCTACAATGAGCAGTTCTTC; CDR3aa: CASSQVWQGAMSYNEQFF
j_gene: TRBJ2-7; v_gene: TRBV20-1; abundance: .; d_gene: TRBD2; CDR3nt: TGCAGTGCTAGAAGGCCTAGCGGGACCCACGAGCAGTACTTC; CDR3aa: CSARRPSGTHEQYF
j_gene: TRBJ2-3; v_gene: TRBV10-3; abundance: few; d_gene: TRBD1; CDR3nt: TGTGCCATCACCTCCGACAGGGGGATTAGCACAGATACGCAGTATTTT; CDR3aa: CAITSDRGISTDTQYF
j_gene: TRBJ2-7; v_gene: TRBV6-5; abundance: .; d_gene: TRBD2; CDR3nt: TGTGCCAGCAGTTACTCAGGTGGGACTAGCGGGAGCGTGCAGTACTTC; CDR3aa: CASSYSGGTSGSVQYF
j_gene: TRBJ2-1; v_gene: TRBV5-1; abundance: .; d_gene: TRBD2; CDR3nt: TGCGCCAGCAGCTTGGGGGGACTAGCGGACAATGAGCAGTTCTTC; CDR3aa: CASSLGGLADNEQFF
j_gene: TRBJ2-2; v_gene: TRBV20-1; abundance: few; d_gene: .; CDR3nt: TGCAGTGCTCCCGCTAGCGAACCCGGGGAGCTGTTTTTT; CDR3aa: CSAPASEPGELFF
j_gene: TRBJ2-7; v_gene: TRBV6-1; abundance: .; d_gene: TRBD2; CDR3nt: TGTGCCAGCAGACCGGGACTAGCGGCTTCCTACGAGCAGTACTTC; CDR3aa: CASRPGLAASYEQYF
j_gene: TRBJ1-2; v_gene: TRBV7-3; abundance: .; d_gene: .; CDR3nt: TGTGCCAGCAGCTCCTCAAAGCGGGGACCCTTAAATAACTATGGCTACACCTTC; CDR3aa: CASSSSKRGPLNNYGYTF
j_gene: TRBJ2-5; v_gene: TRBV20-1; abundance: .; d_gene: .; CDR3nt: TGCAGTGCTAGAAAGGGACTCCAAGAGACCCAGTACTTC; CDR3aa: CSARKGLQETQYF
j_gene: TRBJ2-7; v_gene: TRBV9; abundance: .; d_gene: .; CDR3nt: TGTGCCGGAATACAGGGCAGGGTAACCTACGAGCAGTACTTC; CDR3aa: CAGIQGRVTYEQYF
j_gene: TRBJ2-5; v_gene: TRBV7-2; abundance: many; d_gene: .; CDR3nt: TGTGCCAGCAGCTTAGCAGGGGCAGGGTTGGGAGAGACCCAGTACTTC; CDR3aa: CASSLAGAGLGETQYF
j_gene: TRBJ2-1; v_gene: TRBV3-1; abundance: few; d_gene: .; CDR3nt: TGTGCCAGCAGTCCCGGGCGGGGAAAGGAGCAGTTCTTC; CDR3aa: CASSPGRGKEQFF